This entry lists 27 T cell receptor beta chains sequenced from one sample in a study of T cell responses to AZD1222 COVID-19 vaccine. Here immunoSEQ multiplex PCR was the method, and the copy in TCRdb shows in-frame clones only, minus some. Of about 110,000 clones in the sample, approximately 85% were seen once. The sample was peripheral blood, taken on day 0 of MenACWY control vaccination. These receptor sequences come from an adult in good health.

The chain recombines TRBV7-2 with TRBJ1-1, with D possibly matching TRBD1 (6 bases). The CDR3 spans 16 residues. V was shortened by 2 bases and J by 3 bases, with 16 bases between the two germline ends. The germline gives CDR1 SGHTA, CDR2 FQGNSA. The CDR3 coding sequence is TGTGCCAGCAGCTTACACCCAGGGGCGGGGTACACTGAAGCTTTCTTT. This gives the protein CASSLHPGAGYTEAFF.

The rearrangement joins TRBV7-2 to TRBJ2-7; D is ambiguous. This CDR3 has 14 residues. With 5 bases removed from V and 7 bases from J, the gap between germline ends came to 18 bases. Germline assignment: CDR1 SGHTA and CDR2 FQGNSA. The CDR3 region is CASSLGSPQREQYF. The CDR3 DNA is TGTGCCAGCAGCCTGGGGTCCCCACAAAGGGAGCAGTACTTC.

This clone was detected once. The chain links TRBV5-1 to TRBJ2-7, with D possibly called TRBD1 or TRBD2 (5 bases each). Trimming stripped 0 bases from V and 4 bases from J, with 14 bases between. This CDR3 region has 15 residues. Germline CDR1 SGHRS, CDR2 YFSETQ. CDR3 sequence: CASSLVVGAIYEQYF. For the CDR3, the DNA is TGCGCCAGCAGCTTGGTAGTCGGGGCGATTTACGAGCAGTACTTC.

The chain is built from TRBV5-4 and TRBJ1-2, with 12 nucleotides matching TRBD1. The CDR3 runs to 18 residues. The germline gives CDR1 SGHNT, CDR2 YYREEE (reference sequence). V was pared by 0 bases and J by 3 bases, with 9 bases of the junction left unmatched. The CDR3 spells CASSLARDRGRVDYGYTF. The CDR3 nucleotides are TGTGCCAGCAGCTTGGCTCGGGACAGGGGGCGCGTAGACTATGGCTACACCTTC.

The chain uses TRBV5-8 and TRBJ1-3, with D hard to call. The CDR3 runs to 15 residues. Germline values: CDR1 SGHTS, CDR2 YDEGEE. Trimming took off 2 bases at V and 4 bases at J, with 13 bases between the two ends. The chain's CDR3 is CASSLPGAAGNTIYF. The DNA for the CDR3 is TGTGCCAGCAGCTTACCTGGCGCTGCGGGAAACACCATATATTTT.

The chain carries TRBV28 and TRBJ2-5; TRBD2 matches at 8 bases. Germline V CDR1 and CDR2: MDHEN, SYDVKM. Germline trimming cut 6 bases from V and 2 bases from J; bases unmatched to any gene: 5. The CDR3 has 14 residues. The CDR3 DNA is TGTGCCAGCAGCGGACTAGCAGGGCAAGAGACCCAGTACTTC. Translating gives CASSGLAGQETQYF.

This chain links TRBV3-1 (or the pseudogene TRBV3-2) with TRBJ1-6; D gene ambiguous. This CDR3 is 18 amino acids long. Trimming shortened V by 3 bases and J by 2 bases, and 17 bases separated the two germline ends. Germline CDR1 LGHDT, CDR2 YNNKEL (reference sequence). The CDR3 here is CASSQYTLSVTYNSPLHF. The CDR3 bases are TGTGCCAGCAGCCAGTATACGCTTTCGGTAACCTATAATTCACCCCTCCACTTT.

The chain carries TRBV28 and TRBJ2-7, with TRBD1 identical over 9 bases. Germline V lookup: CDR1 MDHEN, CDR2 SYDVKM. The CDR3 runs to 13 residues. V lost 7 bases, J lost 5 bases, and 6 bases stayed unmatched. The CDR3 DNA reads TGTGCCAGCACGGGGACAGGGTTCCACGAGCAGTACTTC. Amino acid sequence: CASTGTGFHEQYF. The full variable domain, with the rest looked up from reference TRBV28 and TRBJ2-7, is DVKVTQSSRYLVKRTGEKVFLECVQDMDHENMFWYRQDPGLGLRLIYFSYDVKMKEKGDIPEGYSVSREKKERFSLILESASTNQTSMYLCASTGTGFHEQYFGPGTRLTVT.

The V gene is TRBV4-3, the J gene TRBJ1-3; TRBD1 matches at 9 bases. The CDR3 is made up of 15 amino acids. The germline V gene has CDR1 LGHNA and CDR2 YSLEER. The V gene end was trimmed by 5 bases and the J gene end by 4 bases; junction bases not matched to a gene: 6. This CDR3 reads CASSGDRGVGNTIYF. The DNA of the CDR3 is TGCGCCAGCAGCGGCGACAGGGGGGTCGGAAACACCATATATTTT.

The CDR3 nucleotides are TGTGCCAGCAGCCAACACGACCCCGGGGCTGGGGCCAACGTCCTGACTTTC. This encodes CASSQHDPGAGANVLTF. The chain is built from TRBV4-2 and TRBJ2-6, with D tentatively TRBD2 (5 bases). Germline CDR1 is LGHNA and CDR2 is YNFKEQ. This CDR3 is 17 amino acids long. The V end lost 2 bases, the J end lost 2 bases, and 13 bases lay between the germline ends.

V and J are TRBV24-1 and TRBJ2-1; 8 bases line up with TRBD1. The CDR3 has 14 amino acids. Germline V gene sequence: CDR1 KGHDR, CDR2 SFDVKD. The V gene end was trimmed by 1 base and the J gene end by 13 bases; junction bases not matched to a gene: 8. CDR3 in amino acids: CATSDFWEDRAQFF. The CDR3 DNA sequence: TGTGCCACCAGTGATTTTTGGGAGGACAGGGCCCAGTTCTTC.

This clone was seen a handful of times. The chain recombines TRBV6-2 or TRBV6-3 with TRBJ2-1, with 8 bases aligning to TRBD2. The CDR3 is 17 amino acids. Losses at the gene ends were 0 bases for V and 4 bases for J; bases not matched to a gene: 8. Germline lookup yields CDR1 MNHEY and CDR2 SVGEGT. The CDR3 DNA reads TGTGCCAGCAGTTACTCTGGGGTAGCGGGAATATACAATGAGCAGTTCTTC. Protein: CASSYSGVAGIYNEQFF.

The V call is TRBV3-1 (or the pseudogene TRBV3-2), the J call TRBJ2-4, with D possibly TRBD2 on 6 matching bases. Germline CDR1 is LGHDT and CDR2 is YNNKEL (reference sequence). Trimming cost V 2 bases and J 0 bases, with 20 bases left between them. The CDR3 loop spans 19 amino acids. CDR3 DNA sequence: TGTGCCAGCAGCCAACCACTGAGTAGCGGTACTCTAGCCAAAAACATTCAGTACTTC. Amino acid sequence: CASSQPLSSGTLAKNIQYF.

The chain couples TRBV30 to TRBJ1-6; possible D gene TRBD1, 5 bases. Looked up from germline, CDR1 is GTSNPN and CDR2 is SVGIG (reference sequence). This CDR3 is built from 15 residues. V was cut by 0 bases and J by 7 bases, with 13 bases left in between. This chain's CDR3 is CAWSVQDPSNSPLHF. In DNA, the CDR3 is TGTGCCTGGAGTGTACAGGATCCGAGCAATTCACCCCTCCACTTT.

The J gene is TRBJ1-2, the V gene TRBV11-1, with unresolved D. The germline CDR1 and CDR2 sequences are SGHAT and FQDESV (reference sequence). The V gene lost 3 bases and the J gene lost 6 bases, with 8 bases spanning the gap. The CDR3 is 12 amino acids. CDR3 region: CASSLGPNGYTF. CDR3 nucleotides: TGTGCCAGCAGCTTGGGTCCTAATGGCTACACCTTC.

The chain recombines TRBV5-6 with TRBJ2-3, with 10 bases aligning to TRBD1. The trim removed 0 bases at V and 2 bases at J, leaving 3 bases unmatched. Germline lookup yields CDR1 SGHDT and CDR2 YYEEEE. The CDR3 spans 16 residues. The DNA for the CDR3 is TGTGCCAGCAGCTTGGTAGGGACAGGGGCCACAGATACGCAGTATTTT. As protein: CASSLVGTGATDTQYF.

The chain couples TRBV7-9 to TRBJ2-7; D unresolved. Deletions cut 4 bases from V and 3 bases from J, with 16 bases between. The CDR3 has 15 amino acids. Germline V gene data show CDR1 as SEHNR and CDR2 as FQNEAQ (reference sequence). The chain's CDR3 is CASSSAPGGYYEQYF. The CDR3 bases are TGTGCCAGCAGCTCCGCCCCGGGTGGCTACTACGAGCAGTACTTC.

This clone was seen once. This chain links TRBV5-4 with TRBJ2-1; the D gene could be TRBD1 or TRBD2 (5 bases each). Germline V lookup: CDR1 SGHNT, CDR2 YYREEE (reference sequence). The V end lost 3 bases, the J end lost 5 bases, and 18 bases lay between the germline ends. The CDR3 sequence is 16 residues long. The CDR3 is CASSSIAGTDNNEQFF. The CDR3 DNA sequence: TGTGCCAGCAGCTCTATTGCCGGGACGGACAACAATGAGCAGTTCTTC.

A single count supports this clone. The CDR3 loop is CASSQDRGIYSSGNTIYF. The CDR3 coding sequence is TGTGCCAGCAGCCAAGACAGGGGGATATACTCCTCTGGAAACACCATATATTTT. This chain links TRBV3-1 (or the pseudogene TRBV3-2) with TRBJ1-3; TRBD1 aligns across 7 bases. This CDR3 is 18 amino acids long. With V trimmed by 0 bases and J by 0 bases, 8 bases remained unmatched. Germline V CDR1 and CDR2: LGHDT, YNNKEL (reference sequence).

The V and J genes are TRBV5-1 and TRBJ1-4, with 8 bases that match TRBD1. J was trimmed by 7 bases and V by 4 bases; bases with no gene match: 6. CDR1 is SGHRS and CDR2 is YFSETQ in the germline V gene. This CDR3 has 14 amino acids. CDR3 coding DNA: TGCGCCAGCAGCCCCGGACAGGGTCCTGAAAAACTGTTTTTT. Its protein is CASSPGQGPEKLFF.

The V gene is TRBV6-5, the J gene TRBJ1-3, with D uncertain. The CDR3 consists of 11 residues. Deletions cut 10 bases from V and 7 bases from J, with 11 bases between. Looked up from germline, CDR1 is MNHEY and CDR2 is SVGAGI. CDR3 loop: CATRIANTIYF. The CDR3 DNA follows: TGTGCCACTCGCATAGCTAACACCATATATTTT.

This chain uses TRBV7-9 with TRBJ1-5; unclear D gene. Per germline, CDR1 SEHNR and CDR2 FQNEAQ (reference sequence). This CDR3 spans 12 amino acids. With 7 bases removed from V and 3 bases from J, the gap between germline ends came to 7 bases. The CDR3 nucleotides read TGTGCCAGCAACACGGACAATCAGCCCCAGCATTTT. Translation: CASNTDNQPQHF.

V usage is TRBV19 and J usage is TRBJ2-7; D ambiguous. Germline-derived CDR1 and CDR2 are LNHDA and SQIVND (reference sequence). The CDR3 has 14 amino acids. The V and J ends lost 3 bases and 2 bases respectively, with 11 bases between them. CDR3 nucleotides: TGTGCCAGTAGTATCCGCGGACGGACCTACGAGCAGTACTTC. Translating it yields CASSIRGRTYEQYF.

CDR3 in DNA: TGTGCCAGCAGCGTCTTACCGGGACAGGAAATAAAAGCTAACTATGGCTACACCTTC. This codes for CASSVLPGQEIKANYGYTF. The chain couples TRBV9 to TRBJ1-2; TRBD1 matches 8 bases. CDR1 is SGDLS, CDR2 YYNGEE, per germline. V shed 2 bases, J shed 0 bases, and the junction held 15 bases outside the gene matches. This CDR3 region has 19 residues.

The CDR3 bases are TGTGCCAGCAGGCTAAATAATTCACCCCTCCACTTT. Its protein product is CASRLNNSPLHF. V and J are TRBV6-5 and TRBJ1-6; the D is unclear. CDR3 length equals 12 residues. V gave up 6 bases and J gave up 5 bases, with 5 bases separating them. CDR1 MNHEY and CDR2 SVGAGI come from the germline V gene.

The CDR3 nucleotides read TGTGCCAGCAGCCCAGGGACAGAGGCGGGTACGCAGTATTTT. This codes for CASSPGTEAGTQYF. The rearrangement uses TRBV7-9 and TRBJ2-3; 7 nucleotides agree with TRBD1. Germline V lookup: CDR1 SEHNR, CDR2 FQNEAQ (reference sequence). The J segment lost 8 bases and the V segment lost 5 bases, leaving 10 bases of the junction unmatched. The CDR3 spans 14 residues.

The genes are TRBV30 and TRBJ2-5, with a tentative D call TRBD1 (5 bases). The CDR3 sequence is 14 residues long. Trimming stripped 0 bases from V and 5 bases from J, with 13 bases between. The germline V gene encodes CDR1 GTSNPN and CDR2 SVGIG (reference sequence). The CDR3 nucleotides read TGTGCCTGGAGTGTACCCAGGGCCATGGAGACCCAGTACTTC. Translation: CAWSVPRAMETQYF.